This T cell receptor beta chain came from a study of shared clonotypes between healthy human individuals. The V end was cut by 4 bases, the J end by 8 bases, with 11 bases between. The CDR3 extends over 12 amino acids. The germline gives CDR1 MDHEN, CDR2 SYDVKM. This clone was seen only a few times. The same CDR3 is also encoded by other DNA sequences in this sample. Deep-level settings were used for running the assay. Assay: immunoSEQ multiplex PCR; the TCRdb copy retains only in-frame clones and omits some. This sample carries 2 million to 3 million clones, roughly 93% of them seen once, and the ten largest clones take approximately 0.37%.

The chain couples TRBV28 to TRBJ1-2; D unresolved. This sequence originates from a man younger than 30 in good health. Some clones in this sample may be carry-over from other donors' samples. Sequencing used naive CD4+ T cells from PBMCs. This sample's subset: CD45RA+ positively selected. The DNA of the CDR3 is TGTGCCAGCAGTTCCCCCGGGAGGGGCTACACCTTC. Translated, it gives CASSSPGRGYTF.